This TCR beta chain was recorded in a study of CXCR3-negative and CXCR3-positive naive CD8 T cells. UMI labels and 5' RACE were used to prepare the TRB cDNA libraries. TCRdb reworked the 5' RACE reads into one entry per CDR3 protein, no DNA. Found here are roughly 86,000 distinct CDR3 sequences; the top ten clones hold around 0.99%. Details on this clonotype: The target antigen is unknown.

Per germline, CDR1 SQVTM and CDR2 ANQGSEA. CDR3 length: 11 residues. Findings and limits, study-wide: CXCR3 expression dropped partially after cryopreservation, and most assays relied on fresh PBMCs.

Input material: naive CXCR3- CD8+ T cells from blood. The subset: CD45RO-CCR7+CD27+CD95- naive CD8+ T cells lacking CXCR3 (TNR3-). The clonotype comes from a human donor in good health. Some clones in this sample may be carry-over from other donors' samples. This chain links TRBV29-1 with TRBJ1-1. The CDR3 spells CSVGRNTEAFF.